This T cell receptor (beta chain) was captured in a study of siplizumab effects on memory and regulatory T cells. Findings of the study overall: Proliferating Tregs' suppressive function in siplizumab cultures went unconfirmed. Alloreactive clones mapping to unstimulated subsets formed only a minor fraction.

Repertoires were generated with immunoSEQ multiplex PCR, while TCRdb's copy carries only in-frame clones and drops some. The profile shows about 110,000 clones, around 90% of them singletons. Trimming removed 10 bases from V and 4 bases from J, with 14 bases in between. This CDR3 is 13 amino acids long. Per the germline V gene, CDR1 is LNHDA and CDR2 is SQIVND (reference sequence). Turning to this clone: The antigen is unknown.

The source of this sequence is a human donor in good health. J is TRBJ2-1 and V is TRBV19; the D gene could be TRBD1 or TRBD2 (5 bases each). Specimen: CD4+ T cells sorted from blood. CDR3 sequence (DNA): TGTGCCACCATGGGGGTGGGGTACAATGAGCAGTTCTTC. It translates to CATMGVGYNEQFF.